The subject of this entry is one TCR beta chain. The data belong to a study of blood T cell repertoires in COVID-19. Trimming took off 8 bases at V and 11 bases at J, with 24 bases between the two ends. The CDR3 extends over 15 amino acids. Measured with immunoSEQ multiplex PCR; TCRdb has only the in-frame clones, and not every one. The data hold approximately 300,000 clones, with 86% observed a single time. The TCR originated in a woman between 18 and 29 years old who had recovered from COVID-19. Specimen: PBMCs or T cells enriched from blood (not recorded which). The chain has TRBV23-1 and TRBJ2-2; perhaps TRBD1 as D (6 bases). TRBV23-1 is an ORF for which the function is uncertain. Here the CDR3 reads CASGHRATGNDELFF. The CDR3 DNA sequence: TGCGCCAGCGGACACCGGGCTACAGGGAACGATGAGCTGTTTTTT.